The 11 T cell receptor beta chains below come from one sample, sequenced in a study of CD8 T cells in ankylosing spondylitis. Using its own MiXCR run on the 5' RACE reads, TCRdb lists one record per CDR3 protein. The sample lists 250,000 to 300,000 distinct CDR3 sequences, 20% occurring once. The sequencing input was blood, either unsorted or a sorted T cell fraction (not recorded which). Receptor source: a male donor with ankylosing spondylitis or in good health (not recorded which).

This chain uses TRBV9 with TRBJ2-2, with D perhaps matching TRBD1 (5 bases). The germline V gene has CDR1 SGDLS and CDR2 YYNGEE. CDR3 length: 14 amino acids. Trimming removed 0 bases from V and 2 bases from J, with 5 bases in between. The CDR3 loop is CASSVGGNTGELFF. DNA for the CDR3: TGTGCCAGCAGCGTAGGGGGCAACACCGGGGAGCTGTTTTTT.

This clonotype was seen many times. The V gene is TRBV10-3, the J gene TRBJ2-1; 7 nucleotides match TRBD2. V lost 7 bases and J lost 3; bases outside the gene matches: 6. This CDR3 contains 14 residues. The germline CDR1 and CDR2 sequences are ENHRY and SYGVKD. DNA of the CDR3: TGTGCCATCAAGAGCGGGACCAACTACAATGAGCAGTTCTTC. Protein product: CAIKSGTNYNEQFF.

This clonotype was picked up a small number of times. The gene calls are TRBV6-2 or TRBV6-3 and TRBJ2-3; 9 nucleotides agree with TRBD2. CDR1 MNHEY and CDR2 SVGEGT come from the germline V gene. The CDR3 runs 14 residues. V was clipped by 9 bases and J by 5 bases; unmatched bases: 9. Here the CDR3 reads CASLASGKGDTQYF. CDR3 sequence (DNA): TGTGCCAGTCTCGCTAGCGGGAAAGGAGATACGCAGTATTTT.

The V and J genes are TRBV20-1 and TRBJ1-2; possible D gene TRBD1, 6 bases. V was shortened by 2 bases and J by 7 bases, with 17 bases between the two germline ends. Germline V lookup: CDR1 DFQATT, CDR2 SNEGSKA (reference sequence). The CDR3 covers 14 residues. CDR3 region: CSARSTGWGGGYTF. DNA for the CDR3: TGCAGTGCTAGATCCACAGGGTGGGGGGGTGGCTACACCTTC.

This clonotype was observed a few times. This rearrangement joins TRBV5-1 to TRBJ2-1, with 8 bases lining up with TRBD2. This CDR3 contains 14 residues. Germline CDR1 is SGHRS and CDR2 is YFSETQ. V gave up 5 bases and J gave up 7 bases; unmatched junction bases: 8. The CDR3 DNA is TGCGCCAGCAGTCGTAGCGGGGACCTAAATGAGCAGTTCTTC. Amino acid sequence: CASSRSGDLNEQFF.

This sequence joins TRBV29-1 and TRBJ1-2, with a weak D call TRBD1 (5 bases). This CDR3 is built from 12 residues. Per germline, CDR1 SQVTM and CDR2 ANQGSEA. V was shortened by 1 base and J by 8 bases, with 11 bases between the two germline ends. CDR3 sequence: CSVEAQGGGYTF. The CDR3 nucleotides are TGCAGCGTTGAAGCGCAGGGTGGCGGCTACACCTTC.

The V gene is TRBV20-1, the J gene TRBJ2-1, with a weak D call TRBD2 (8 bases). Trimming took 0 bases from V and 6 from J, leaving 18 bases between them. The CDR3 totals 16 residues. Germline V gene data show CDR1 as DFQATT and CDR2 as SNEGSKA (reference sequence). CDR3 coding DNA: TGCAGTGCTAGAGATCTGGACGGGAGGGGGCTCAATGAGCAGTTCTTC. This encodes CSARDLDGRGLNEQFF.

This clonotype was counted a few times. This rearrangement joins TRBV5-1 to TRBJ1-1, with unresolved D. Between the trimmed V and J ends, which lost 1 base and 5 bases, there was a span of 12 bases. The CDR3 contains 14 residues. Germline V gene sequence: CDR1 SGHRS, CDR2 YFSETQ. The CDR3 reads CASSLFGDRTEAFF. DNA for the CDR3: TGCGCCAGCAGCTTGTTCGGGGATCGAACTGAAGCTTTCTTT.

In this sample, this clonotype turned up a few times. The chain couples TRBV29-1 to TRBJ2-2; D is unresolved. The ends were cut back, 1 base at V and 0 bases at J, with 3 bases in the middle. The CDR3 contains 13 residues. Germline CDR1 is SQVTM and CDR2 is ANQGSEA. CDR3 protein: CSVEAANTGELFF. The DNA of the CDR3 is TGCAGCGTTGAAGCAGCGAACACCGGGGAGCTGTTTTTT.

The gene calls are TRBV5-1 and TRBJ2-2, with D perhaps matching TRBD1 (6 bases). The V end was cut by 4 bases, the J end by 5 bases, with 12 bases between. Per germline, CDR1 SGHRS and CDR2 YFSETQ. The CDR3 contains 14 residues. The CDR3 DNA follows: TGCGCCAGCAGCACAGGACAGACGACCGGGGAGCTGTTTTTT. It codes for CASSTGQTTGELFF.

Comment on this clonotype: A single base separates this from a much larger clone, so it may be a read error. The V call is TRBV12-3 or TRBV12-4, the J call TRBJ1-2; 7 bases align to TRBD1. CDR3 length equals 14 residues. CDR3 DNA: TGTGTCAGCAGTTCCCCGGGACAGTTCTATGGCTACACCTTC. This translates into CVSSSPGQFYGYTF.